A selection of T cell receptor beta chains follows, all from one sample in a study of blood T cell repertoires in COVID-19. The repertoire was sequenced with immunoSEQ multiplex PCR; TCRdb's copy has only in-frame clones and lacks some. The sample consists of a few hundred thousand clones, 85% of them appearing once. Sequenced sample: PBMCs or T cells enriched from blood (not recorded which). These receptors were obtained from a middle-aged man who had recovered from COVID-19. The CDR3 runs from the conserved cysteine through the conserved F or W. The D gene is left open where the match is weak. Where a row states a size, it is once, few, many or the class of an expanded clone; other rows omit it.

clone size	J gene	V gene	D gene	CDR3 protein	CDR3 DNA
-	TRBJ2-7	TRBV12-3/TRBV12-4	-	CASTPGHEQYF	TGTGCCAGCACCCCTGGCCACGAGCAGTACTTC
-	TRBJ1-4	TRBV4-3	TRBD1	CASSQGGGIGTNEKLFF	TGCGCCAGCAGCCAAGGAGGGGGCATTGGGACTAATGAAAAACTGTTTTTT
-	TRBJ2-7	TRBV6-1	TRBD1	CASSEGQGATYEQYF	TGTGCCAGCAGTGAAGGACAGGGGGCAACCTACGAGCAGTACTTC
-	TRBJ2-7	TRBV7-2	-	CASSPGGGGRNEQYF	TGTGCCAGCAGCCCAGGGGGGGGCGGGAGGAACGAGCAGTACTTC
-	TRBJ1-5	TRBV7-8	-	CASTPGGLNQPQHF	TGTGCCAGCACCCCGGGGGGTCTAAATCAGCCCCAGCATTTT
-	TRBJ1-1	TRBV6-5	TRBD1	CASSYQGVGTEAFF	TGTGCCAGCAGTTACCAGGGGGTGGGCACTGAAGCTTTCTTT
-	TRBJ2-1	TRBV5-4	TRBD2	CASSLPLAGGLNEQFF	TGTGCCAGCAGCTTGCCCCTAGCGGGAGGATTGAATGAGCAGTTCTTC
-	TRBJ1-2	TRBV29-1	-	CSVGDKGYTF	TGCAGCGTAGGGGACAAAGGCTACACCTTC
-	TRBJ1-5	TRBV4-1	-	CASSQVYGQINQPQHF	TGCGCCAGCAGCCAAGTCTACGGACAGATAAATCAGCCCCAGCATTTT
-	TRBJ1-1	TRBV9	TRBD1	CASLKPGGGNTEAFF	TGTGCCAGCCTGAAGCCAGGGGGTGGGAACACTGAAGCTTTCTTT
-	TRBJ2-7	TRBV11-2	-	CASSLMSVQGGYEQYF	TGTGCCAGCAGCTTAATGAGCGTCCAGGGTGGCTACGAGCAGTACTTC
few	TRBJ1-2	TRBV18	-	CASSQGNRNYGYTF	TGTGCCAGCTCACAGGGGAACAGAAACTATGGCTACACCTTC
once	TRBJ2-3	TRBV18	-	CASSPRATSTDTQYF	TGTGCCAGCTCACCGCGGGCTACTAGCACAGATACGCAGTATTTT
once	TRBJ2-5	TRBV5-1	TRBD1	CASSPGTGKETQYF	TGCGCCAGCAGCCCCGGGACAGGGAAAGAGACCCAGTACTTC
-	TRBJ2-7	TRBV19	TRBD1	CASSLGQGAYEQYF	TGTGCCAGTAGTTTGGGACAGGGGGCCTACGAGCAGTACTTC
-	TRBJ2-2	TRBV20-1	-	CSASPGTGELFF	TGCAGTGCTAGTCCCGGGACCGGGGAGCTGTTTTTT
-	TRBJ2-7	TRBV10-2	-	CASSIPGLRVHEQYF	TGCGCCAGCAGTATACCGGGTTTGAGGGTCCACGAGCAGTACTTC